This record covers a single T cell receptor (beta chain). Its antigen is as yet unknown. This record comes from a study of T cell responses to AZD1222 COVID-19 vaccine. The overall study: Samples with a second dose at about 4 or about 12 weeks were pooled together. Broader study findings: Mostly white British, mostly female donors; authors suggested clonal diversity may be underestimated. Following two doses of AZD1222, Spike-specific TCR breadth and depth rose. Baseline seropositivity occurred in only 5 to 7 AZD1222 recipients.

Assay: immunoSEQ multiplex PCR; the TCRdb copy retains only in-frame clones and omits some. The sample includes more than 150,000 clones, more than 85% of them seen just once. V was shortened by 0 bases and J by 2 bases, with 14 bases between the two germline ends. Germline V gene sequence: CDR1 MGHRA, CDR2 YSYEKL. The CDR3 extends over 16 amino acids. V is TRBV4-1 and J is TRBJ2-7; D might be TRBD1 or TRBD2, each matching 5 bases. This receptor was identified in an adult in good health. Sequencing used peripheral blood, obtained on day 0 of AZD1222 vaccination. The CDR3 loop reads CASSQDWGTVPYEQYF. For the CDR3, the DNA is TGCGCCAGCAGCCAAGATTGGGGGACGGTCCCCTACGAGCAGTACTTC.